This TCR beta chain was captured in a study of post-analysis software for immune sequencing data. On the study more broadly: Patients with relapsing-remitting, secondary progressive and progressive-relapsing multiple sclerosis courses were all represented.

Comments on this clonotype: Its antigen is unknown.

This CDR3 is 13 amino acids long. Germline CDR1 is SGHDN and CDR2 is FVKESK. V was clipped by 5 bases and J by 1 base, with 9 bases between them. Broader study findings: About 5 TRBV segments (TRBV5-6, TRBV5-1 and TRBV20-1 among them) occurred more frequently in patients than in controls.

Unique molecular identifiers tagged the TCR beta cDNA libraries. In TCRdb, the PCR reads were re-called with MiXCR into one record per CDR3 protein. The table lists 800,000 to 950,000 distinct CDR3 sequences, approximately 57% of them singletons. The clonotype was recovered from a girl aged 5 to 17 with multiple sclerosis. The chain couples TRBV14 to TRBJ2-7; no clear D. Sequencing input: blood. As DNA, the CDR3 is TGTGCCAGCAGCGTGGCGGATTCCTACGAGCAGTACTTC. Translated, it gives CASSVADSYEQYF.